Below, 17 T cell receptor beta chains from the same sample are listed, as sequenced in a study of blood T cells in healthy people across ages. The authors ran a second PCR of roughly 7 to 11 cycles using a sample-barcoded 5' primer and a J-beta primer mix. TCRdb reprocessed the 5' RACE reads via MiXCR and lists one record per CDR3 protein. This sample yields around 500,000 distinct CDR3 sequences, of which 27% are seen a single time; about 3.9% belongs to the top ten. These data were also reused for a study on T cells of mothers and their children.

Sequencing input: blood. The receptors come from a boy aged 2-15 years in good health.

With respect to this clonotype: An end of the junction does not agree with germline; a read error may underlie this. CDR3 sequence: CASSFLQGKGEQSF. The CDR3 DNA sequence: TGCGCCAGCAGCTTTCTGCAGGGAAAGGGCGAGCAGTCCTTC. This chain connects TRBV5-1 to TRBJ2-7; a possible D gene is TRBD1 (5 bases). CDR1 SGHRS and CDR2 YFSETQ come from the germline V gene. CDR3 size: 14 residues.

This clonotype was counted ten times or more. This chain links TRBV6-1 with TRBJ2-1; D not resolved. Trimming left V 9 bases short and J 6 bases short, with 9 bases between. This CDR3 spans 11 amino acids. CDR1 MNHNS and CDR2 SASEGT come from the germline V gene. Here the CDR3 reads CARAFGNEQFF. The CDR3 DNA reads TGTGCCAGAGCCTTCGGCAATGAGCAGTTCTTC.

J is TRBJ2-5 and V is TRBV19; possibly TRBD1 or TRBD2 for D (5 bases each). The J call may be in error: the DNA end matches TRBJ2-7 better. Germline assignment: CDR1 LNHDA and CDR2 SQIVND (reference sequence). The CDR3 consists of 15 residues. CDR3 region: CASSMPGRITYEQYF. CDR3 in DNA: TGTGCCAGTAGTATGCCGGGACGGATAACGTACGAGCAGTACTTC.

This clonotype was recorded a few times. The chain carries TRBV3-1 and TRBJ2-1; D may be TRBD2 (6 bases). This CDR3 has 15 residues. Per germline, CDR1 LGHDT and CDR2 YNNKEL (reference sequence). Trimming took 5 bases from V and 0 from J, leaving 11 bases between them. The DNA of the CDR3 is TGTGCCAGCAGCAGCGGGCCGAGCTCCTACAATGAGCAGTTCTTC. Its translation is CASSSGPSSYNEQFF.

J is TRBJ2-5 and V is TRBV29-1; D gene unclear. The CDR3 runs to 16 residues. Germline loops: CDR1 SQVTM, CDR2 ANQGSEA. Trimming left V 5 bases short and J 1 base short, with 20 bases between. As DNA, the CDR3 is TGCAGCGTTAAGTCTCCGTGGTCGGAATTCCAAGAGACCCAGTACTTC. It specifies CSVKSPWSEFQETQYF.

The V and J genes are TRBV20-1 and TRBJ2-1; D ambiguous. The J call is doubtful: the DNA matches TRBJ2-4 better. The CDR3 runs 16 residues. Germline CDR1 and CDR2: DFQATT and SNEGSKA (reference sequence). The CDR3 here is CSARDWEGLWGNIQYF. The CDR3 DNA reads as TGCAGTGCTAGAGATTGGGAAGGCCTCTGGGGAAACATTCAGTACTTC.

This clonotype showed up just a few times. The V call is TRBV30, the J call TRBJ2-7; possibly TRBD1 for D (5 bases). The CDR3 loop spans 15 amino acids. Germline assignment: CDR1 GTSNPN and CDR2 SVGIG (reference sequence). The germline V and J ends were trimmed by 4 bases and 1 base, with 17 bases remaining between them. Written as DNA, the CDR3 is TGTGCCTGGACCCCCCAGGGTCCTAGGTCCTACGAGCAGTACTTC. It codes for CAWTPQGPRSYEQYF.

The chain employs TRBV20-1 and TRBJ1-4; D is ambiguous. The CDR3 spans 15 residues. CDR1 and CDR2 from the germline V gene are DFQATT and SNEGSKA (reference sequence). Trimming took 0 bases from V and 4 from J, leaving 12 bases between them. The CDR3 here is CSARDPASLNEKLFF. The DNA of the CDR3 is TGCAGTGCTAGAGATCCCGCCAGCCTTAATGAAAAACTGTTTTTT.

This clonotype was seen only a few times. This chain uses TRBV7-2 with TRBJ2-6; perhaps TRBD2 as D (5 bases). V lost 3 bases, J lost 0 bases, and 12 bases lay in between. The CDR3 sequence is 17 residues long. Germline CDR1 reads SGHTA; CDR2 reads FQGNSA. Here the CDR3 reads CASSFIEGTSGANVLTF. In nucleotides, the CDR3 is TGTGCCAGCAGCTTTATCGAGGGAACCTCTGGGGCCAACGTCCTGACTTTC.

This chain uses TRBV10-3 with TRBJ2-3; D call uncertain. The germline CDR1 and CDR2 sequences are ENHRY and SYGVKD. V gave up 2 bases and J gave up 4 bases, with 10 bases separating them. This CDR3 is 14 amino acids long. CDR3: CAISENSGPDTQYF. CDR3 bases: TGTGCCATCAGTGAGAACAGTGGCCCAGATACGCAGTATTTT.

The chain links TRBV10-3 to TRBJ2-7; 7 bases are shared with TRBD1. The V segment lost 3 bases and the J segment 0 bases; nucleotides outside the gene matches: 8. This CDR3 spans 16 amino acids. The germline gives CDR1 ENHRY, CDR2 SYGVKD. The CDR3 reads CAISDPTGSPSYEQYF. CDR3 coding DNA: TGTGCCATCAGTGACCCGACAGGGAGTCCCTCCTACGAGCAGTACTTC.

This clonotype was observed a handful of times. The CDR3 sequence is CSARDPTGSNTEAFF. In DNA, the CDR3 is TGCAGTGCTAGAGACCCGACAGGGTCGAACACTGAAGCTTTCTTT. V is TRBV20-1 and J is TRBJ1-1; TRBD1 matches at 7 bases. J gave up 1 base and V 0 bases, and 5 bases lay outside the gene matches. The germline V gene encodes CDR1 DFQATT and CDR2 SNEGSKA (reference sequence). This CDR3 has 15 residues.

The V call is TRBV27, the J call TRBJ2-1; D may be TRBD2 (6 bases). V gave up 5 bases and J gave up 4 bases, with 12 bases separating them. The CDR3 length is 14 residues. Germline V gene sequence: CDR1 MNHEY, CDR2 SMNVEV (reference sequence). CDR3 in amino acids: CASSTAGPYNEQFF. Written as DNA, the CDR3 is TGTGCCAGCAGTACAGCGGGCCCTTACAATGAGCAGTTCTTC.

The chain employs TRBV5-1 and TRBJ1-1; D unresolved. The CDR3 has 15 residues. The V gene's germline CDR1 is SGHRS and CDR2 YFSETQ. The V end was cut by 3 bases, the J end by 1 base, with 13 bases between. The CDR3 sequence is CASSSRAGGNTEAFF. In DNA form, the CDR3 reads TGCGCCAGCAGCTCCCGGGCAGGTGGGAACACTGAAGCTTTCTTT.

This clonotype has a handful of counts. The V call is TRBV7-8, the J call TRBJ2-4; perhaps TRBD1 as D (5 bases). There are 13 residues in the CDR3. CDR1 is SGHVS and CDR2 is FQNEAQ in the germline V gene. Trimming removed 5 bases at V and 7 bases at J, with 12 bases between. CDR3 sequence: CASSPPYRNIQYF. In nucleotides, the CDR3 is TGTGCCAGCAGCCCACCTTACAGGAACATTCAGTACTTC.

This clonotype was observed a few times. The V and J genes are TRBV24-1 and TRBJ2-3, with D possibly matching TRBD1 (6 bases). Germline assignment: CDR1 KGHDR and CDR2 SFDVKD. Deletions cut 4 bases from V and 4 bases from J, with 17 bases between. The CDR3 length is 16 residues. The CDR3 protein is CATSDPRARGSDTQYF. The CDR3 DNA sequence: TGTGCCACCAGTGACCCAAGGGCCAGGGGCTCAGATACGCAGTATTTT.

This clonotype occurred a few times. CDR3 nucleotides: TGTGCCAGCAGCTTCATGCAGGGAACAGATACGCAGTATTTT. Protein: CASSFMQGTDTQYF. The chain links TRBV7-9 to TRBJ2-3, with a possible D match to TRBD1 (5 bases). Germline-derived CDR1 and CDR2 are SEHNR and FQNEAQ (reference sequence). Trimming shortened V by 3 bases and J by 3 bases, and 10 bases separated the two germline ends. The CDR3 runs 14 residues.